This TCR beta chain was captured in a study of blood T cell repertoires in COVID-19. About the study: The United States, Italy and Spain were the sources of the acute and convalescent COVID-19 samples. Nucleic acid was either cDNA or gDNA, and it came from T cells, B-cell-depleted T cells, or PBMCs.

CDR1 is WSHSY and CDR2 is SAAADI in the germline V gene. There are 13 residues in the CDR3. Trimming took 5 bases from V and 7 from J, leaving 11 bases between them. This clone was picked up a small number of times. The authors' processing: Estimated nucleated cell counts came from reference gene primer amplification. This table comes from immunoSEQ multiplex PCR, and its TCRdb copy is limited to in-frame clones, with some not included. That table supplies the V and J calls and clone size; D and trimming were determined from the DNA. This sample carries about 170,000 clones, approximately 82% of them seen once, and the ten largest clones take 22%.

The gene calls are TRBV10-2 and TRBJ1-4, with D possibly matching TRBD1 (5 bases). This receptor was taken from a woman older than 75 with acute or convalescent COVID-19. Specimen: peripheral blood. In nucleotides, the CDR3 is TGCGCCAGCAGTCACGGGGGAGGTGAAAAACTGTTTTTT. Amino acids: CASSHGGGEKLFF.